Included here is one T cell receptor (beta chain) sequence, with context. Germline CDR1 SGHTA, CDR2 FQGTGA. The length of the CDR3 is 18 residues. Trimming took 2 bases from V and 4 from J, leaving 21 bases between them. In TCRdb, the 5' RACE reads were re-called with MiXCR into one record per CDR3 protein. The table lists around 530,000 distinct CDR3 sequences, about 15% of them singletons. This entry belongs to a study of identical twins. These data were also filed under a second study, of yellow fever vaccine responses in identical twins.

The genes are TRBV7-3 and TRBJ2-1; D could derive from TRBD1 or TRBD2 (5 bases each). The receptor was derived from a woman between 18 and 30 years old in good health. The sample taken for sequencing was CD4+ T cells sorted from blood. The CDR3 DNA follows: TGTGCCAGCAGCTTACTCGGGACGCACAGTCCGGTGTACAATGAGCAGTTCTTC. Its translation: CASSLLGTHSPVYNEQFF. The full variable domain, its missing parts supplied by reference TRBV7-3 and TRBJ2-1, is GAGVSQTPSNKVTEKGKYVELRCDPISGHTALYWYRQSLGQGPEFLIYFQGTGAADDSGLPNDRFFAVRPEGSVSTLKIQRTERGDSAVYLCASSLLGTHSPVYNEQFFGPGTRLTVL.